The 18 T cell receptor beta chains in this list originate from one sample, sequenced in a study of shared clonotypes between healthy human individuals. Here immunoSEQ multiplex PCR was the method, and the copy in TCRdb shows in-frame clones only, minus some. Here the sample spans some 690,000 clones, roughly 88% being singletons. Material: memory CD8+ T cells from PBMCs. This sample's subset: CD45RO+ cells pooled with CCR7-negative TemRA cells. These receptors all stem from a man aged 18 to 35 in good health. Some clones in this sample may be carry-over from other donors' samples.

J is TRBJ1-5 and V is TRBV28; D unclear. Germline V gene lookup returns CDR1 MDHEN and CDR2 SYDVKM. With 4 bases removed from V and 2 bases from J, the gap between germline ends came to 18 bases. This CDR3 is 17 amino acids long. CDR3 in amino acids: CASSSSWTTRGNQPQHF. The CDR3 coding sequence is TGTGCCAGCAGTTCCTCGTGGACCACCCGGGGCAATCAGCCCCAGCATTTT.

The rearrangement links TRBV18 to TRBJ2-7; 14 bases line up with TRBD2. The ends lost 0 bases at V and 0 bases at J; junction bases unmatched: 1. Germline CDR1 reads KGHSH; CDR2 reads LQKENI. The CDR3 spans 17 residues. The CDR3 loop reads CASSPPGTSGSSYEQYF. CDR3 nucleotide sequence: TGTGCCAGCTCACCACCTGGGACTAGCGGGAGCTCCTACGAGCAGTACTTC.

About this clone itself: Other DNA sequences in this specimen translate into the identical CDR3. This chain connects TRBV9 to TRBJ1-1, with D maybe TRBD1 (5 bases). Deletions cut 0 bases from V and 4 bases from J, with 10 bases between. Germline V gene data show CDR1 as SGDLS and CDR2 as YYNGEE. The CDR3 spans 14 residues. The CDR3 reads CASSVGGGSTEAFF. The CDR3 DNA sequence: TGTGCCAGCAGCGTAGGCGGGGGGTCCACTGAAGCTTTCTTT.

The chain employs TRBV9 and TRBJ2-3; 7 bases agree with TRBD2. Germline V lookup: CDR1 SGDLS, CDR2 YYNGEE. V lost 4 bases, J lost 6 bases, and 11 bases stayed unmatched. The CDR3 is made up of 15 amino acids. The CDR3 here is CASSPSSRESDTQYF. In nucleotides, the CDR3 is TGTGCCAGCAGCCCCTCCTCGCGGGAGTCGGATACGCAGTATTTT.

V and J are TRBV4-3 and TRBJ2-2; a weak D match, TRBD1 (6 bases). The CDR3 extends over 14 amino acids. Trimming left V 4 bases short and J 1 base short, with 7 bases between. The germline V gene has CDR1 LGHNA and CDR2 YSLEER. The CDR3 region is CASSPGQNTGELFF. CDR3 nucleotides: TGCGCCAGCAGCCCGGGACAGAACACCGGGGAGCTGTTTTTT.

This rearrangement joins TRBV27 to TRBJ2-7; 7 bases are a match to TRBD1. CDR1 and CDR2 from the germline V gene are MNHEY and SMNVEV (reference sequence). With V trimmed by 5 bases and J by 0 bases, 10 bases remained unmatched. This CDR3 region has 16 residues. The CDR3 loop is CASSPMDRRSSYEQYF. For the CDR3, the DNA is TGTGCCAGCAGTCCTATGGACAGGCGAAGCTCCTACGAGCAGTACTTC.

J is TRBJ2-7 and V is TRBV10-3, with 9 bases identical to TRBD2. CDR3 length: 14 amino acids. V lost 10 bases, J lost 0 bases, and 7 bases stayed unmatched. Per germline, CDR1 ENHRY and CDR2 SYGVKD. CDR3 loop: CATWTGLASYEQYF. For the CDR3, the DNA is TGTGCCACCTGGACGGGACTAGCCTCCTACGAGCAGTACTTC.

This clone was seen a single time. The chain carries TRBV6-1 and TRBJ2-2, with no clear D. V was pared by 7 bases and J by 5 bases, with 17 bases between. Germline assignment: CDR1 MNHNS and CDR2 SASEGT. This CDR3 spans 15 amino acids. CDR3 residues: CASIRSQMTTGELFF. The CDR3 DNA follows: TGTGCCAGCATTCGGTCCCAAATGACGACCGGGGAGCTGTTTTTT.

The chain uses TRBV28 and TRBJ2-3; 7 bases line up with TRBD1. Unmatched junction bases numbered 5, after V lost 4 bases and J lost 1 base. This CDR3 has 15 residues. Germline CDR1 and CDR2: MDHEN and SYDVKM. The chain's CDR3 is CASSSRTGGTDTQYF. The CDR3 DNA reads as TGTGCCAGCAGTTCGCGGACAGGTGGCACAGATACGCAGTATTTT.

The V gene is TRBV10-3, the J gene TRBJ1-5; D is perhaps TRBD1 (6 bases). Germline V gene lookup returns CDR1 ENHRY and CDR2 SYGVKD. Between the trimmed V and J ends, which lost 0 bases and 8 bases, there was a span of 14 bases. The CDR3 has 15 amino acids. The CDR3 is CAISESSGDLEPQHF. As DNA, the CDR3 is TGTGCCATCAGTGAGTCATCAGGGGACCTTGAGCCCCAGCATTTT.

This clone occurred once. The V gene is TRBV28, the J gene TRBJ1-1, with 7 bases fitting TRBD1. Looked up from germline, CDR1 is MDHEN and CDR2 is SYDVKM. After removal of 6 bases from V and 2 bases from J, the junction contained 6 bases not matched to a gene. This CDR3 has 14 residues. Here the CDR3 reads CASRTGIRNTEAFF. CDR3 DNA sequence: TGTGCCAGCAGGACAGGGATTAGAAACACTGAAGCTTTCTTT.

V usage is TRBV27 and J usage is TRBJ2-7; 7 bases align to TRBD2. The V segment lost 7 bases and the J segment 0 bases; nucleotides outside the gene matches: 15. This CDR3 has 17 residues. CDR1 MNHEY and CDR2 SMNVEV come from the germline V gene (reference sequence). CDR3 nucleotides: TGTGCCAGCAAACCTCCCCAAGGGCGGGGGATCTCCTACGAGCAGTACTTC. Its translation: CASKPPQGRGISYEQYF.

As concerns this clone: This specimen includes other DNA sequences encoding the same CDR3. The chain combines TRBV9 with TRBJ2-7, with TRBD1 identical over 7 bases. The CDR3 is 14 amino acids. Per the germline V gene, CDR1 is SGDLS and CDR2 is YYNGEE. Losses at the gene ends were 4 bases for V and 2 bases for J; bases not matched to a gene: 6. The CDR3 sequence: CASSPRDSPYEQYF. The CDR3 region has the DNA TGTGCCAGCAGCCCCCGGGACAGTCCCTACGAGCAGTACTTC.

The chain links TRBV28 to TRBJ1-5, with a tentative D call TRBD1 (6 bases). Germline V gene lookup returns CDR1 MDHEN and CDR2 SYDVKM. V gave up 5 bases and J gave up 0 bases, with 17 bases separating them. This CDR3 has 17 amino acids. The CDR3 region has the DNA TGTGCCAGCAGTCACATACCCAGGACAGTTAGCAATCAGCCCCAGCATTTT. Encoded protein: CASSHIPRTVSNQPQHF. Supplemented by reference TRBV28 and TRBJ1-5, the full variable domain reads DVKVTQSSRYLVKRTGEKVFLECVQDMDHENMFWYRQDPGLGLRLIYFSYDVKMKEKGDIPEGYSVSREKKERFSLILESASTNQTSMYLCASSHIPRTVSNQPQHFGDGTRLSIL.

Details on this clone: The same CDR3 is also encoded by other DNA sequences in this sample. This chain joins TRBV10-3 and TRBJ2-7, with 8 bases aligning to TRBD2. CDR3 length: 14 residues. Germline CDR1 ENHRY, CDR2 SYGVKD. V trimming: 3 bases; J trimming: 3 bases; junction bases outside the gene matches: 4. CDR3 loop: CAISDPGTSYEQYF. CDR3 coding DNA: TGTGCCATCAGTGACCCCGGGACTAGCTACGAGCAGTACTTC.

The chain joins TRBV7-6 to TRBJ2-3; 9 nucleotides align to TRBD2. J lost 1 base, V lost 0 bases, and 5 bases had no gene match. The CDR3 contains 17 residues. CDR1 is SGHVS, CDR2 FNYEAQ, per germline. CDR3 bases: TGTGCCAGCAGCTTAGCGTTTAGCGGGAGCCGCACAGATACGCAGTATTTT. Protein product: CASSLAFSGSRTDTQYF. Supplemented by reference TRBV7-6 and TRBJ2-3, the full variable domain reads GAGVSQSPRYKVTKRGQDVALRCDPISGHVSLYWYRQALGQGPEFLTYFNYEAQQDKSGLPNDRFSAERPEGSISTLTIQRTEQRDSAMYRCASSLAFSGSRTDTQYFGPGTRLTVL.

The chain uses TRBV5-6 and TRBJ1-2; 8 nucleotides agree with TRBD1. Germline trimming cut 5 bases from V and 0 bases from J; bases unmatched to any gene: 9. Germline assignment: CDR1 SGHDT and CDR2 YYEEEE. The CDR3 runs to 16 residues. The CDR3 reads CASRAGTGPANYGYTF. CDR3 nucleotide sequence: TGTGCCAGCAGAGCCGGGACAGGCCCTGCTAACTATGGCTACACCTTC.

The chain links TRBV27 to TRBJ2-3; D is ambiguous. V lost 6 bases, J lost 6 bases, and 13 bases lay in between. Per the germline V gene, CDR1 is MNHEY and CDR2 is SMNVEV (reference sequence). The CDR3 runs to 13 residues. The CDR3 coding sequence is TGTGCCAGCAGATTAGGAAGTAGCGATACGCAGTATTTT. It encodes CASRLGSSDTQYF.